This T cell receptor beta chain was sequenced during a study of neurological immune-mediated disorders. This clonotype appeared many times. Unsorted libraries used 2 million PBMCs kept at -80 degrees C. The making of cDNA relied on 5'RACE with 10-nucleotide random UMIs. Each CDR3 protein is one row after TCRdb ran MiXCR on the 5' RACE reads. The top ten clones hold approximately 3% of a sample with approximately 100,000 distinct CDR3 sequences, 3% to 4% of them seen once. Germline V lookup: CDR1 SGDLS, CDR2 YYNGEE. The CDR3 runs to 16 residues. J was trimmed by 2 bases and V by 0 bases; bases with no gene match: 5.

The chain is built from TRBV9 and TRBJ2-5; TRBD2 matches 9 bases. The sequence came from a woman aged 50 to 60 with multiple sclerosis. The sequenced material came from PBMCs. The CDR3 nucleotides are TGTGCCAGCAGCGTAGGTAGCGGGGGCCCTCAAGAGACCCAGTACTTC. This encodes CASSVGSGGPQETQYF.